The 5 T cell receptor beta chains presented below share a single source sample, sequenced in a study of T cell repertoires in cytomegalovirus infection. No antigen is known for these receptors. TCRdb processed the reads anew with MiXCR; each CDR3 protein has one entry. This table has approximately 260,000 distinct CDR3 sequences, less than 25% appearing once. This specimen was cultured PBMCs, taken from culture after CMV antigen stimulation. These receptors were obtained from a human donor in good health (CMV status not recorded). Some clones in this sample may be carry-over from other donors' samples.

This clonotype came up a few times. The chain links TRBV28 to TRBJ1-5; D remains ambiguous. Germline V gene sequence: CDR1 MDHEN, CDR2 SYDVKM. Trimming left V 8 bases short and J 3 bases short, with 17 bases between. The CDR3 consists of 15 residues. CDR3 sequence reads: CASFRGSRNNQPQHF. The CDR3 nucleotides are TGTGCCAGCTTCCGCGGCAGTCGTAACAATCAGCCCCAGCATTTT.

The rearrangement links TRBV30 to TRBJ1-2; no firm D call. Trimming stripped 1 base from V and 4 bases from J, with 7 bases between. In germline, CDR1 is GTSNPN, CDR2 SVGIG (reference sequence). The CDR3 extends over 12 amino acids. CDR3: CAWSASPYGYTF. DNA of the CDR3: TGTGCCTGGAGTGCTTCCCCCTATGGCTACACCTTC.

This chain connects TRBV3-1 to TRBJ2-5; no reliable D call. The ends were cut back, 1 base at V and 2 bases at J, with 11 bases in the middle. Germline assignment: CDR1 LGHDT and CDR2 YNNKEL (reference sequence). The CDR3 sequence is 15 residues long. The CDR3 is CASSQGPGEQETQYF. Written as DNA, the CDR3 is TGTGCCAGCAGCCAAGGACCAGGAGAGCAAGAGACCCAGTACTTC.

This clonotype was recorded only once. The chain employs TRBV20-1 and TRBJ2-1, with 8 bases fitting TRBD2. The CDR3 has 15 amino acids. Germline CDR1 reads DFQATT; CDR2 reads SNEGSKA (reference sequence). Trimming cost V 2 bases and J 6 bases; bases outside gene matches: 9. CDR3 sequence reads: CSARIRLAGSNEQFF. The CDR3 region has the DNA TGCAGTGCTAGAATTCGTTTAGCGGGGTCCAATGAGCAGTTCTTC.

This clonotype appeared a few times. CDR3: CASSWTAYNEQFF. Written as DNA, the CDR3 is TGTGCCAGCAGTTGGACAGCTTACAATGAGCAGTTCTTC. The rearrangement uses TRBV12-3 or TRBV12-4 and TRBJ2-1; TRBD1 is a possible D gene (6 bases). The V end lost 4 bases, the J end lost 4 bases, and 8 bases lay between the germline ends. The CDR3 spans 13 residues.